The clone carrying this T cell receptor beta chain showed up just a few times. Antigen: not known. The observed sequence ends 3 residues before the CDR3 terminus, with the missing tail filled in from the germline J gene. These data come from a study of T cell clonality in common variable immunodeficiency. Here immunoSEQ multiplex PCR was the method, and the copy in TCRdb shows in-frame clones only, minus some. Sampling found more than 20,000 clones, none seen once. Study conclusions and caveats: Repertoire-complication correlations in CVID were limited by patient heterogeneity. Compared with controls, CVID subjects had fewer shared TCRbeta clones. In common variable immunodeficiency, TCR beta chains reportedly carried fewer deletions and N-nucleotide insertions.

With V trimmed by 5 bases and J by 5 bases, 1 base remained unmatched. This CDR3 comprises 12 residues. CDR1 and CDR2 from the germline V gene are MNHEY and SVGEGT. The specimen sequenced was peripheral blood mononuclear cells. This chain uses TRBV6-2 or TRBV6-3 with TRBJ1-1; 8 bases are a match to TRBD1. The receptor comes from a human donor with common variable immunodeficiency. CDR3 in amino acids: CASSRQGTEAFF. CDR3 DNA (partial): TGTGCCAGCAGTAGACAGGGGACTGAA.